Sequencing of this T cell receptor beta chain was carried out in a study of T cell responses to AZD1222 COVID-19 vaccine. Study outcomes and limitations: Regions left unmutated in variants are reportedly the target of nearly half of spike-specific TCRs.

A note on this clone: What it binds is not known.

The table came from immunoSEQ multiplex PCR; TCRdb's copy has only in-frame clones and leaves some out. The sample lists some 100,000 clones; approximately 91% were seen once. The sample here was peripheral blood, taken on day 0 of AZD1222 vaccination. This sequence originates from an adult in good health.

The CDR3 nucleotides are TGTGCCAGCAGGCGGATAGATGGCTACACCTTC. Protein sequence: CASRRIDGYTF. The rearrangement joins TRBV12-3 or TRBV12-4 to TRBJ1-2, with D unclear. The CDR3 loop spans 11 amino acids. V lost 6 bases to trimming and J lost 6 bases, with 8 bases between them.